The 7 T cell receptor beta chains in this list originate from one sample, sequenced in a study of T-cell memory formation after mild COVID-19. TCRdb processed the 5' RACE reads anew with MiXCR; each CDR3 protein has one entry. The sample includes more than 450,000 distinct CDR3 sequences, 18% seen only once; the top ten take 12%. The specimen sequenced was PBMCs or a T cell subset sorted from them (not recorded which). The receptors stem from an adult woman who had mild COVID-19 (a few samples of this study predate the infection). Cell type and time point are not known.

This clonotype was picked up a small number of times. The V gene is TRBV12-3 or TRBV12-4, the J gene TRBJ2-1; 11 bases line up with TRBD2. CDR3 length: 15 residues. Losses at the gene ends were 5 bases for V and 7 bases for J; bases not matched to a gene: 7. The CDR3 DNA is TGTGCCAGCAGTCTTCTAGCGGGAGGTTGGAATGAGCAGTTCTTC. Its protein product is CASSLLAGGWNEQFF.

Only a few counts were recorded for this clonotype. This rearrangement joins TRBV5-6 to TRBJ2-1, with a tentative D call TRBD2 (5 bases). The CDR3 has 16 amino acids. Germline assignment: CDR1 SGHDT and CDR2 YYEEEE. V was shortened by 3 bases and J by 2 bases, with 15 bases between the two germline ends. The CDR3, as DNA: TGTGCCAGCAGCTACGAATTCCGGGAAACCTACAATGAGCAGTTCTTC. Amino acids: CASSYEFRETYNEQFF.

The chain couples TRBV29-1 to TRBJ1-1; no clear D gene. CDR3 length: 12 amino acids. Per the germline V gene, CDR1 is SQVTM and CDR2 is ANQGSEA. Trimming removed 5 bases at V and 1 base at J, with 8 bases between. Here the CDR3 DNA reads TGCAGCGTTTCGGACGGGAACACTGAAGCTTTCTTT. Protein product: CSVSDGNTEAFF.

V usage is TRBV5-5 and J usage is TRBJ2-2, with a possible D match to TRBD2 (6 bases). The CDR3 contains 15 residues. Trimming shortened V by 4 bases and J by 0 bases, and 10 bases separated the two germline ends. Germline V gives CDR1 SGHKS, CDR2 YYEKEE (reference sequence). CDR3: CASSEGGTNTGELFF. CDR3 nucleotides: TGTGCCAGCAGCGAAGGCGGGACGAACACCGGGGAGCTGTTTTTT.

J is TRBJ2-7 and V is TRBV5-1, with 9 bases aligning to TRBD1. Germline CDR1 reads SGHRS; CDR2 reads YFSETQ. The CDR3 loop spans 15 amino acids. J lost 5 bases, V lost 0 bases, and 6 bases had no gene match. This CDR3 is CASSLDGTGINEQYF. Here the CDR3 DNA reads TGCGCCAGCAGCTTGGACGGGACAGGGATAAACGAGCAGTACTTC.

The chain carries TRBV30 and TRBJ1-2; 7 bases are a match to TRBD1. After removal of 3 bases from V and 7 bases from J, the junction contained 14 bases not matched to a gene. CDR1 GTSNPN and CDR2 SVGIG come from the germline V gene (reference sequence). The CDR3 runs to 15 residues. The CDR3 sequence: CAWRVPTGDGAGYTF. The CDR3 DNA is TGTGCCTGGAGAGTTCCAACAGGGGACGGGGCTGGCTACACCTTC.

The rearrangement joins TRBV27 to TRBJ1-6; 11 bases line up with TRBD1. The ends lost 6 bases at V and 10 bases at J; junction bases unmatched: 8. Germline CDR1 reads MNHEY; CDR2 reads SMNVEV (reference sequence). The CDR3 extends over 15 amino acids. CDR3 amino acids: CASSPDRGLVSPLHF. The CDR3 bases are TGTGCCAGCAGCCCGGACAGGGGGCTTGTATCACCCCTCCACTTT.